One and the same sample provided the 27 T cell receptor beta chains below, sequenced in a study of T cells in Graves' hyperthyroidism and ophthalmopathy. RNA transcripts yielded amplified TCR beta CDR3 regions. The TCR CDR3 was amplified in a first-round RT-PCR using the HTBI primer set. TCRdb called the multiplex PCR reads again in MiXCR, with one record for every CDR3 protein. The table has fewer than 650,000 distinct CDR3 sequences, 13% to 15% seen once. Specimen: blood. Receptor source: a woman between 18 and 29 years old with Graves' ophthalmopathy.

The chain links TRBV27 to TRBJ2-1; 13 bases map to TRBD2. Trimming took 3 bases from V and 7 from J; bases not matched to a gene: 9. The CDR3 loop spans 17 amino acids. Germline loops: CDR1 MNHEY, CDR2 SMNVEV (reference sequence). CDR3 DNA: TGTGCCAGCAGTTTCCTCGGACTAGCGGGAGTATCTAATGAGCAGTTCTTC. Translating it yields CASSFLGLAGVSNEQFF.

Ten or more counts support this clonotype. This chain uses TRBV7-8 with TRBJ2-5; weak D call: TRBD1 (5 bases). CDR1 is SGHVS, CDR2 FQNEAQ, per germline. CDR3 length: 13 residues. Between the trimmed V and J ends, which lost 11 bases and 2 bases, there was a span of 15 bases. The chain's CDR3 is CAGSSGLQETQYF. The CDR3 coding sequence is TGTGCCGGTTCATCAGGGTTACAAGAGACCCAGTACTTC.

In its sample, this clonotype was seen a few times. This chain links TRBV3-1 with TRBJ1-4, with D possibly TRBD1 on 5 matching bases. Trimming left V 4 bases short and J 8 bases short, with 11 bases between. CDR3 length equals 13 residues. Germline V lookup: CDR1 LGHDT, CDR2 YNNKEL (reference sequence). CDR3 sequence reads: CASSRQGLEKLFF. CDR3 nucleotides: TGTGCCAGCAGCCGTCAGGGTCTGGAAAAACTGTTTTTT.

This clonotype showed up many times. The CDR3 DNA is TGTGCTAGTGGTTTGAAGGACGGGAGGAGTTACAATGAGCAGTTCTTC. Translated: CASGLKDGRSYNEQFF. The genes are TRBV12-5 and TRBJ2-1; 7 bases map to TRBD2. The CDR3 contains 16 residues. Looked up from germline, CDR1 is LGHNT and CDR2 is FRNRAP. The V and J ends lost 2 bases and 4 bases, in that order; junction bases with no gene match: 8.

V is TRBV20-1 and J is TRBJ2-3; 8 bases fit TRBD2. This CDR3 contains 15 residues. Germline V gene sequence: CDR1 DFQATT, CDR2 SNEGSKA (reference sequence). The J segment lost 2 bases and the V segment lost 4 bases, leaving 8 bases of the junction unmatched. CDR3: CSAKGLASFTDTQYF. The CDR3 nucleotides are TGCAGTGCTAAAGGACTAGCCTCCTTCACAGATACGCAGTATTTT.

There are a few counts of this clonotype. V is TRBV9 and J is TRBJ2-3; D not certain. Germline values: CDR1 SGDLS, CDR2 YYNGEE. The V and J ends lost 1 base and 5 bases respectively, with 5 bases between them. CDR3 length equals 12 residues. CDR3 nucleotides: TGTGCCAGCAGCGTATATCTAGATACGCAGTATTTT. Protein sequence: CASSVYLDTQYF.

This chain joins TRBV2 and TRBJ2-2, with TRBD2 identical over 13 bases. Trimming cost V 5 bases and J 6 bases; bases outside gene matches: 3. The CDR3 extends over 15 amino acids. CDR1 and CDR2 (germline): SNHLY, FYNNEI. The CDR3 nucleotides are TGTGCCAGCAGTTCCGGGACTAGCGGGGCCGGGGAGCTGTTTTTT. Encoded protein: CASSSGTSGAGELFF.

This chain links TRBV13 with TRBJ2-4; D is unclear. Germline-derived CDR1 and CDR2 are PRHDT and FYEKMQ (reference sequence). The CDR3 sequence is 15 residues long. The ends were cut back, 0 bases at V and 1 base at J, with 7 bases in the middle. CDR3 DNA: TGTGCCAGCAGCTTAGGCCGGGCGGCCAAAAACATTCAGTACTTC. Its protein is CASSLGRAAKNIQYF.

The rearrangement joins TRBV3-1 to TRBJ2-7, with TRBD1 matching 7 bases. The CDR3 runs to 13 residues. CDR1 is LGHDT, CDR2 YNNKEL, per germline (reference sequence). The ends lost 4 bases at V and 6 bases at J; junction bases unmatched: 6. The CDR3: CASSLDRAGEQYF. CDR3 nucleotides: TGTGCCAGCAGCCTCGACAGGGCGGGCGAGCAGTACTTC.

The chain uses TRBV24-1 and TRBJ1-2, with unresolved D. From germline, CDR1 is KGHDR and CDR2 SFDVKD. V lost 5 bases, J lost 6 bases, and 18 bases lay in between. This CDR3 spans 15 amino acids. The CDR3 reads CATSGGAANWDGYTF. CDR3 nucleotides: TGTGCCACCAGTGGGGGTGCGGCGAACTGGGATGGCTACACCTTC.

Many counts were recorded for this clonotype. The chain carries TRBV7-9 and TRBJ2-7; D uncertain. V was pared by 2 bases and J by 5 bases, with 4 bases between. The CDR3 contains 11 residues. Germline assignment: CDR1 SEHNR and CDR2 FQNEAQ (reference sequence). The CDR3 region has the DNA TGTGCCAGCAGCTTACTTAACGAGCAGTACTTC. The encoded protein is CASSLLNEQYF.

This clonotype was seen repeatedly, ten times or more. This rearrangement joins TRBV6-1 to TRBJ1-5; the D gene is possibly TRBD1 (5 bases). The CDR3 spans 15 residues. Germline loops: CDR1 MNHNS, CDR2 SASEGT. V dropped 6 bases and J dropped 7 bases, with 19 bases sitting between them. CDR3: CASSTGGQGGQPQHF. The CDR3 nucleotides read TGTGCCAGCAGCACCGGTGGGCAGGGTGGACAGCCCCAGCATTTT.

This clonotype was seen once. A much larger clone differs from this one at a single base, so this may be a read error. The chain has TRBV28 and TRBJ2-1; 9 bases align to TRBD1. This CDR3 region has 14 residues. Trimming removed 8 bases from V and 7 bases from J; junction bases left unmatched: 9. Germline loops: CDR1 MDHEN, CDR2 SYDVKM. CDR3 amino acids: CASGSGTGLNEQFF. DNA of the CDR3: TGTGCCAGCGGTTCCGGGACAGGGCTAAATGAGCAGTTCTTC.

This clonotype was counted many times. The chain carries TRBV3-1 and TRBJ2-7; 7 nucleotides line up with TRBD1. CDR3 length equals 15 residues. Germline CDR1 and CDR2: LGHDT and YNNKEL (reference sequence). V was pared by 4 bases and J by 2 bases, with 8 bases of the junction left unmatched. The CDR3 DNA is TGTGCCAGCAGCCGGGGACAGAATAACGCCTACGAGCAGTACTTC. Amino acid sequence: CASSRGQNNAYEQYF.

The V call is TRBV19, the J call TRBJ1-3; D is unclear. V was clipped by 2 bases and J by 0 bases, with 11 bases between them. CDR3 size: 16 residues. Germline values: CDR1 LNHDA, CDR2 SQIVND (reference sequence). The DNA of the CDR3 is TGTGCCAGTAGTATACGTAGCCAGAGCTCTGGAAACACCATATATTTT. This translates into CASSIRSQSSGNTIYF.

This clonotype was seen many times. The genes are TRBV10-3 and TRBJ2-5; 11 positions match TRBD2. J lost 1 base, V lost 8 bases, and 15 bases had no gene match. The CDR3 loop spans 18 amino acids. Germline V lookup: CDR1 ENHRY, CDR2 SYGVKD. CDR3 in amino acids: CAIAGGSGTSGIQETQYF. CDR3 DNA sequence: TGTGCCATCGCGGGAGGGTCCGGGACTAGCGGAATCCAAGAGACCCAGTACTTC.

This clonotype was seen many times. The DNA of the CDR3 is TGCAGTGCTATGGCAGGAAGCGGCTACGAGCAGTACTTC. Its protein is CSAMAGSGYEQYF. V is TRBV20-1 and J is TRBJ2-7, with D perhaps TRBD2 (5 bases). Looked up from germline, CDR1 is DFQATT and CDR2 is SNEGSKA (reference sequence). Deletions cut 4 bases from V and 3 bases from J, with 13 bases between. The CDR3 spans 13 residues.

The chain has TRBV20-1 and TRBJ1-2, with D perhaps matching TRBD1 (5 bases). This CDR3 comprises 16 residues. CDR1 and CDR2 (germline): DFQATT, SNEGSKA (reference sequence). V lost 1 base, J lost 2 bases, and 17 bases lay in between. CDR3 nucleotides: TGCAGTGCTAGAGCCCCACCCCTGCAGGGAAACTATGGCTACACCTTC. Its protein is CSARAPPLQGNYGYTF.

This clonotype was recorded once. The V call is TRBV6-9, the J call TRBJ2-7, with D perhaps matching TRBD1 or TRBD2 (5 bases each). Germline V CDR1 and CDR2: MNHGY, SVAAGI. CDR3 length: 13 amino acids. Trimming removed 3 bases at V and 7 bases at J, with 13 bases between. The CDR3 loop is CASSYGREREQYF. The CDR3 DNA sequence: TGTGCCAGCAGTTACGGCAGGGAGCGGGAGCAGTACTTC.

The table lists this clonotype with a few counts. This chain links TRBV11-1 with TRBJ1-5; D gene ambiguous. The CDR3 totals 13 residues. Germline V gene data show CDR1 as SGHAT and CDR2 as FQDESV (reference sequence). The V end was cut by 5 bases, the J end by 4 bases, with 9 bases between. The CDR3 reads CASSISLNQPQHF. The CDR3, as DNA: TGTGCCAGCAGCATATCACTTAATCAGCCCCAGCATTTT.

There are many counts of this clonotype. V and J are TRBV3-1 and TRBJ2-6, with unresolved D. With 4 bases removed from V and 0 bases from J, the gap between germline ends came to 7 bases. Germline V lookup: CDR1 LGHDT, CDR2 YNNKEL (reference sequence). The CDR3 is made up of 15 amino acids. The DNA for the CDR3 is TGTGCCAGCAGCCCCGGCCTCTCTGGGGCCAACGTCCTGACTTTC. Protein: CASSPGLSGANVLTF.

This chain uses TRBV19 with TRBJ2-3; TRBD1 might be the D (5 bases). Deletions cut 5 bases from V and 4 bases from J, with 13 bases between. In germline, CDR1 is LNHDA, CDR2 SQIVND (reference sequence). CDR3 length: 14 amino acids. DNA of the CDR3: TGTGCCAGTAGTTGGCAGGGAAGTGCAGATACGCAGTATTTT. It translates to CASSWQGSADTQYF.

This clonotype has a handful of counts. This chain connects TRBV12-3 or TRBV12-4 to TRBJ1-3, with D possibly being TRBD1 (5 bases). V was shortened by 5 bases and J by 0 bases, with 17 bases between the two germline ends. The CDR3 runs to 17 residues. The CDR3 reads CASSERRTLISGNTIYF. The CDR3 DNA follows: TGTGCCAGCAGTGAGCGGAGGACACTCATCTCTGGAAACACCATATATTTT.

Note on this clonotype: A junction boundary mismatches the germline segment, possibly from a read error. V gene TRBV5-1 combines with J gene TRBJ1-4; D not certain. There are 12 residues in the CDR3. Germline loops: CDR1 SGHRS, CDR2 YFSETQ. The CDR3 DNA reads TGTGCCAGCAGCGGGCCTAATGAAAAACTGTTTTTT. Its protein is CASSGPNEKLFF.

The chain combines TRBV28 with TRBJ2-1; 12 bases agree with TRBD2. CDR1 MDHEN and CDR2 SYDVKM come from the germline V gene. This CDR3 has 18 residues. V trimming: 5 bases; J trimming: 6 bases; junction bases outside the gene matches: 14. CDR3 protein: CASSPLTSGRSAPNEQFF. The CDR3 DNA sequence: TGTGCCAGCAGTCCCCTGACTAGCGGGAGATCGGCCCCCAATGAGCAGTTCTTC.

This clonotype was counted many times. The chain couples TRBV29-1 to TRBJ1-1; TRBD1 might be the D (6 bases). Trimming pared 7 bases from V and 2 bases from J, leaving 14 bases between. Per the germline V gene, CDR1 is SQVTM and CDR2 is ANQGSEA. This CDR3 has 13 amino acids. The CDR3 DNA sequence: TGCAGCGCCAGTGCGGGGGCCAACACTGAAGCTTTCTTT. Its protein is CSASAGANTEAFF.

The chain employs TRBV4-3 and TRBJ2-2; 11 positions agree with TRBD2. CDR3 size: 17 residues. V shed 1 base, J shed 7 bases, and the junction held 8 bases outside the gene matches. Per the germline V gene, CDR1 is LGHNA and CDR2 is YSLEER. CDR3 nucleotide sequence: TGCGCCAGCAGCCAAGGAGTTAGCGGGAGGGAGTTCGGGGAGCTGTTTTTT. Amino acid sequence: CASSQGVSGREFGELFF.